This section outlines one T cell receptor (beta chain) sequence together with its context. The sample has other DNA sequences that encode this CDR3 too. The CDR3 sequence is 12 residues long. Germline assignment: CDR1 SGHRS and CDR2 YFSETQ. The V end lost 3 bases, the J end lost 3 bases, and 7 bases lay between the germline ends. This entry comes from a study of blood T cell repertoires in COVID-19. For the study at large: There were acute and convalescent COVID-19 samples, and they came from the United States, Italy and Spain. PBMCs, B-cell-depleted T cells, or T cells provided the cDNA or gDNA that made up the material.

Some clones are missing from TCRdb's copy, which holds only in-frame ones; the method was immunoSEQ multiplex PCR. The sample consists of 150,000 to 200,000 clones, approximately 88% of them appearing once. This rearrangement joins TRBV5-1 to TRBJ2-7, with D possibly TRBD1 on 5 matching bases. This receptor was obtained from a human donor in a cohort sampled during active COVID-19. The sample comprised peripheral blood. CDR3 protein: CASSSGNYEQYF. For the CDR3, the DNA is TGCGCCAGCAGCTCAGGGAACTACGAGCAGTACTTC.